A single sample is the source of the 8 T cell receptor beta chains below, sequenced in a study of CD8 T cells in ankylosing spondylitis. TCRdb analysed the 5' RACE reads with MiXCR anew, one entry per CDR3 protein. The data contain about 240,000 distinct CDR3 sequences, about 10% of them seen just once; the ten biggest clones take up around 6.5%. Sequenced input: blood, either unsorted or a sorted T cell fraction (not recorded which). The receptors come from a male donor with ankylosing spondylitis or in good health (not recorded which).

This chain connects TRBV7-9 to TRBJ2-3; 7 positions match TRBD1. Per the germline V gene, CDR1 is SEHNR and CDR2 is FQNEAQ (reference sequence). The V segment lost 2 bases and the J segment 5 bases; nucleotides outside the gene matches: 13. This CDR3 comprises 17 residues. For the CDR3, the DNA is TGTGCCAGCAGCTTACATCCTCCGGGACAGAGGCGAGATACGCAGTATTTT. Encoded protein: CASSLHPPGQRRDTQYF.

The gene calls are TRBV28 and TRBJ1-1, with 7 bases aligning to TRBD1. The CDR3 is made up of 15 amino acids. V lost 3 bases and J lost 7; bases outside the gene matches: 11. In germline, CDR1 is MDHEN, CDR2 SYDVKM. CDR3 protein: CASSLAPGGIREAFF. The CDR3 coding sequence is TGTGCCAGCAGTTTGGCGCCAGGGGGAATACGTGAAGCTTTCTTT.

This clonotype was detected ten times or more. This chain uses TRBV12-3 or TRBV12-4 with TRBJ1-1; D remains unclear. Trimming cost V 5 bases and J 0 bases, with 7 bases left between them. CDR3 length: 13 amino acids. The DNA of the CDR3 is TGTGCCAGCAGTCAAGCGATGAACACTGAAGCTTTCTTT. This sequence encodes CASSQAMNTEAFF.

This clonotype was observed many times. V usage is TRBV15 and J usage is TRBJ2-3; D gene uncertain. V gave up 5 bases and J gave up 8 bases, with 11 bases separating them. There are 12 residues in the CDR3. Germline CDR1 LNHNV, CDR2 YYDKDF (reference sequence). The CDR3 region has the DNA TGTGCCACCAGCTCTCGACTGGGTACGCAGTATTTT. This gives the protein CATSSRLGTQYF.

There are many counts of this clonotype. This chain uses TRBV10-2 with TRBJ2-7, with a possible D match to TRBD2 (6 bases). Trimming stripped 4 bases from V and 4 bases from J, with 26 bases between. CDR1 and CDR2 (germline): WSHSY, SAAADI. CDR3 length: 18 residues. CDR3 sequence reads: CASSAVGRRDYKIYEQYF. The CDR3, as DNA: TGCGCCAGCAGTGCGGTTGGACGGCGGGATTACAAGATATACGAGCAGTACTTC.

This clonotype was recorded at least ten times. The CDR3 DNA follows: TGTGCCAGCAGCCAAACGACTAGCGGGGGGATAGAGACCCAGTACTTC. This translates into CASSQTTSGGIETQYF. The chain links TRBV3-1 to TRBJ2-5; 13 bases fit TRBD2. CDR3 size: 16 residues. Germline-derived CDR1 and CDR2 are LGHDT and YNNKEL (reference sequence). Trimming removed 2 bases from V and 4 bases from J; junction bases left unmatched: 4.

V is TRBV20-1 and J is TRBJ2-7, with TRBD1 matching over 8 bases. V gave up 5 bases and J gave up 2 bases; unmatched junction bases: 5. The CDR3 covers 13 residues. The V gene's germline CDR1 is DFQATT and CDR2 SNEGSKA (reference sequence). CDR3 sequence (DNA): TGCAGTGCTCAGACAGGGGTCGCCTACGAGCAGTACTTC. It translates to CSAQTGVAYEQYF.

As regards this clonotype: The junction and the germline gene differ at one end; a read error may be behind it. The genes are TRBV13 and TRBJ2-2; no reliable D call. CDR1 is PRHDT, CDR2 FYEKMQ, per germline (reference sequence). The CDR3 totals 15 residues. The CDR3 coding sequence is TGTGCCAGGAGCTTCGGGCTCGTCTGCTCCGGGGAGCTGTTTTTT. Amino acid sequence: CARSFGLVCSGELFF.